This T cell receptor (beta chain) was found in a study of Ad26.COV2.S vaccination and SARS-CoV-2 variants. V lost 9 bases, J lost 5 bases, and 16 bases lay in between. Germline V gives CDR1 LNHDA, CDR2 SQIVND (reference sequence). CDR3 length equals 13 residues. Sample treatment: 15 to 20 received Ad26.COV2.S at low or high dose, single or two shots; 5 received placebo; per-sample allocation not given. Day 63 after the first vaccine or placebo injection was the time point for sampling. Libraries were prepared by immunoSEQ multiplex PCR; TCRdb keeps only in-frame clonotypes and omits some of them. The sample includes about 440,000 clones, 90% of them seen just once.

The material sequenced was peripheral blood, taken in a trial of Ad26.COV2.S vaccine versus placebo. The sequence derives from a person between 18 and 65 years old who received the Ad26.COV2.S COVID-19 vaccine or a placebo. J is TRBJ1-2 and V is TRBV19, with D unclear. The CDR3 protein is CASGKGASYGYTF. DNA of the CDR3: TGTGCCAGCGGTAAGGGAGCTTCTTATGGCTACACCTTC.